These 28 T cell receptor beta chains share one sample of origin, sequenced in a study of vaccination and CD4 T cells after COVID-19. These receptors have no known antigen. Oncomine TCR Beta short-read sequencing was applied to DNA from cultured CD4+ T cells. TCRdb processed the PCR reads anew with MiXCR; each CDR3 protein has one entry. The table includes over 15,000 distinct CDR3 sequences, roughly four fifths detected once. Treatment indicated: approximately nine-day PBMC culture with coronavirus spike peptide pools or control peptides (ViraFEST assay). The sequences come from CD4+ T cells from blood, cultured in vitro, collected after SARS-CoV-2 vaccination. These receptors all stem from a human donor who received a COVID-19 vaccine.

This clonotype is large. CDR3 sequence: CASSRTGIRSSYNSPLHF. For the CDR3, the DNA is TGTGCCAGCAGTCGGACAGGGATCCGGAGCTCCTATAATTCACCCCTCCACTTT. This rearrangement joins TRBV12-3 or TRBV12-4 to TRBJ1-6; 8 bases fit TRBD1. Trimming took 5 bases from V and 0 from J; bases not matched to a gene: 9. The CDR3 totals 18 residues.

This chain joins TRBV19 and TRBJ1-1; no firm D call. CDR1 is LNHDA and CDR2 is SQIVND in the germline V gene (reference sequence). The ends were cut back, 2 bases at V and 6 bases at J, with 13 bases in the middle. This CDR3 is built from 14 residues. CDR3 in amino acids: CASSIQVAIAEAFF. Here the CDR3 DNA reads TGTGCCAGTAGTATACAGGTGGCTATCGCTGAAGCTTTCTTT.

The V and J genes are TRBV20-1 and TRBJ1-2, with 11 positions matching TRBD1. The CDR3 length is 18 residues. With 1 base clipped from V and 0 bases from J, the junction kept 10 bases outside the gene matches. CDR1 is DFQATT, CDR2 SNEGSKA, per germline (reference sequence). DNA for the CDR3: TGCAGTGCTAGAGGTAGCCGGGACAGGGGGACCTCTAACTATGGCTACACCTTC. Its protein is CSARGSRDRGTSNYGYTF.

The chain employs TRBV2 and TRBJ1-5; the D gene is possibly TRBD1 (6 bases). V was clipped by 4 bases and J by 6 bases, with 16 bases between them. CDR3 length equals 15 residues. Germline V lookup: CDR1 SNHLY, CDR2 FYNNEI. The DNA for the CDR3 is TGTGCCAGCAGTGTGTCCAGGGGAGGAGGTCAGCCCCAGCATTTT. It encodes CASSVSRGGGQPQHF.

This sequence joins TRBV19 and TRBJ1-5; TRBD1 agrees at 7 bases. The germline V gene has CDR1 LNHDA and CDR2 SQIVND (reference sequence). This CDR3 comprises 15 residues. V trimming: 4 bases; J trimming: 1 base; junction bases outside the gene matches: 4. The CDR3 DNA reads TGTGCCAGTAGTAGAGGGGGACAGAGCAATCAGCCCCAGCATTTT. Its protein is CASSRGGQSNQPQHF.

This clonotype occurred a few times. The CDR3 nucleotides are TGCGCCAGCAGCCTCGGGAGGGGCTTGGACACTGAAGCTTTCTTT. This encodes CASSLGRGLDTEAFF. The V gene is TRBV5-1, the J gene TRBJ1-1, with D maybe TRBD1 (5 bases). The CDR3 length is 15 residues. The germline V gene has CDR1 SGHRS and CDR2 YFSETQ. The germline V and J ends were trimmed by 4 bases and 3 bases, with 16 bases remaining between them.

This clonotype showed up just once. V gene TRBV7-2 combines with J gene TRBJ2-5, with 12 nucleotides matching TRBD2. Per germline, CDR1 SGHTA and CDR2 FQGNSA. V was pared by 7 bases and J by 2 bases, with 5 bases of the junction left unmatched. The CDR3 length is 15 residues. The CDR3: CASTLAGGIQETQYF. CDR3 nucleotides: TGTGCCAGCACTCTAGCGGGGGGGATTCAAGAGACCCAGTACTTC.

With regard to this clonotype: The DNA is left out, because the CDR3 cannot be placed on it with certainty; the CDR3 is given as TCRdb lists it. The chain has TRBV6-5 and TRBJ2-2; TRBD2, the D gene given by the table, was not confirmed from the DNA. CDR1 is MNHEY, CDR2 SVGAGI, per germline. The CDR3 is made up of 21 amino acids, end residues included. The CDR3: CASSSRGRGNIQYFGAGELFF.

The chain is built from TRBV20-1 and TRBJ2-5; weak D call: TRBD1 (6 bases). The CDR3 contains 12 residues. Germline V gene sequence: CDR1 DFQATT, CDR2 SNEGSKA (reference sequence). Trimming removed 6 bases at V and 5 bases at J, with 13 bases between. In DNA form, the CDR3 reads TGCAGTGCGGGGACAAGTGGGGAGACCCAGTACTTC. Translated: CSAGTSGETQYF.

The J gene is TRBJ1-3, the V gene TRBV30; a possible D gene is TRBD1 (6 bases). The CDR3 is made up of 16 amino acids. In germline, CDR1 is GTSNPN, CDR2 SVGIG (reference sequence). Between the trimmed V and J ends, which lost 3 bases and 2 bases, there was a span of 17 bases. CDR3 amino acids: CAWSPLYREAGNTIYF. CDR3 nucleotides: TGTGCCTGGAGCCCACTATACAGGGAGGCTGGAAACACCATATATTTT.

V usage is TRBV23-1 and J usage is TRBJ1-2; TRBD1 agrees at 7 bases. TRBV23-1 is designated an ORF whose function remains uncertain. Trimming removed 0 bases from V and 4 bases from J; junction bases left unmatched: 2. The CDR3 length is 14 residues. CDR3 DNA: TGCGCCAGCAGTCAATCGGCAGGGGGCTATGGCTACACCTTC. This gives the protein CASSQSAGGYGYTF.

The genes are TRBV2 and TRBJ1-2; D not resolved. This CDR3 region has 16 residues. In germline, CDR1 is SNHLY, CDR2 FYNNEI. With 4 bases removed from V and 3 bases from J, the gap between germline ends came to 18 bases. CDR3 residues: CASSVLQSSTYYGYTF. The CDR3 DNA reads TGTGCCAGCAGTGTTCTACAGTCCTCTACCTACTATGGCTACACCTTC.

This clonotype showed up just a few times. The chain joins TRBV24-1 to TRBJ2-2; D is possibly TRBD1 (6 bases). V lost 10 bases to trimming and J lost 4 bases, with 15 bases between them. The CDR3 length is 14 residues. Germline lookup yields CDR1 KGHDR and CDR2 SFDVKD. CDR3 residues: CATTTGRFTGELFF. The CDR3 region has the DNA TGTGCCACTACGACAGGCCGCTTCACCGGGGAGCTGTTTTTT.

The V and J genes are TRBV28 and TRBJ1-2; 8 bases are shared with TRBD1. The germline V gene has CDR1 MDHEN and CDR2 SYDVKM. CDR3 length equals 18 residues. V lost 6 bases to trimming and J lost 2 bases; unmatched junction nucleotides: 17. This CDR3 is CASSLLRGQGSPNYGYTF. The CDR3 DNA follows: TGTGCCAGCAGCCTACTACGAGGACAGGGAAGCCCAAACTATGGCTACACCTTC.

This chain links TRBV2 with TRBJ2-7; D call uncertain. Germline loops: CDR1 SNHLY, CDR2 FYNNEI. The CDR3 length is 14 residues. The V end lost 4 bases, the J end lost 7 bases, and 17 bases lay between the germline ends. The CDR3 DNA reads as TGTGCCAGCAGTGTAGGAGACCGTTATGGTGAGCAGTACTTC. Protein: CASSVGDRYGEQYF.

The chain couples TRBV7-3 to TRBJ2-3, with TRBD1 matching over 9 bases. Germline CDR1 SGHTA, CDR2 FQGTGA. The V and J ends lost 5 bases and 5 bases, in that order; junction bases with no gene match: 8. The CDR3 spans 15 residues. CDR3 nucleotides: TGTGCCAGCAGCCCCGGGACAGGGTTCGGAGATACGCAGTATTTT. Its translation: CASSPGTGFGDTQYF. The full variable domain, rest sourced from reference TRBV7-3 and TRBJ2-3, is GAGVSQTPSNKVTEKGKYVELRCDPISGHTALYWYRQSLGQGPEFLIYFQGTGAADDSGLPNDRFFAVRPEGSVSTLKIQRTERGDSAVYLCASSPGTGFGDTQYFGPGTRLTVL.

The CDR3 protein is CASSEGQGASGYTF. The CDR3 coding sequence is TGTGCCAGCAGTGAAGGGCAGGGGGCAAGTGGCTACACCTTC. This sequence joins TRBV2 and TRBJ1-2; TRBD1 matches at 8 bases. The length of the CDR3 is 14 residues. Trimming removed 1 base from V and 7 bases from J; junction bases left unmatched: 5. From germline, CDR1 is SNHLY and CDR2 FYNNEI.

V usage is TRBV19 and J usage is TRBJ2-5, with 7 bases identical to TRBD1. This CDR3 region has 13 residues. CDR1 is LNHDA, CDR2 SQIVND, per germline (reference sequence). After removal of 6 bases from V and 1 base from J, the junction contained 2 bases not matched to a gene. CDR3 residues: CASSRTGQETQYF. In nucleotides, the CDR3 is TGTGCCAGTAGCCGGACAGGCCAAGAGACCCAGTACTTC.

J is TRBJ1-1 and V is TRBV7-3; the D gene is possibly TRBD1 (6 bases). The germline CDR1 and CDR2 sequences are SGHTA and FQGTGA. The CDR3 is 13 residues long. Between the trimmed V and J ends, which lost 5 bases and 7 bases, there was a span of 14 bases. Here the CDR3 DNA reads TGTGCCAGCAGCGGGACATCGGACGGTGAAGCTTTCTTT. It is translated as CASSGTSDGEAFF.

The chain has TRBV20-1 and TRBJ1-5, with TRBD1 as a possible D gene (5 bases). The germline gives CDR1 DFQATT, CDR2 SNEGSKA (reference sequence). The CDR3 spans 14 residues. Trimming left V 1 base short and J 1 base short, with 8 bases between. CDR3 protein: CSARGGGSNQPQHF. In DNA, the CDR3 is TGCAGTGCTAGAGGGGGGGGAAGCAATCAGCCCCAGCATTTT.

The V call is TRBV20-1, the J call TRBJ2-7; D may match TRBD1 or TRBD2 (5 bases each). This CDR3 has 12 amino acids. Germline V gives CDR1 DFQATT, CDR2 SNEGSKA (reference sequence). Trimming pared 3 bases from V and 5 bases from J, leaving 11 bases between. CDR3 DNA sequence: TGCAGTGCTAGGCCGGGGCCGAACGAGCAGTACTTC. It encodes CSARPGPNEQYF.

The rearrangement links TRBV30 to TRBJ1-1; 9 bases are a match to TRBD1. The CDR3 has 14 amino acids. The trim removed 4 bases at V and 2 bases at J, leaving 5 bases unmatched. From germline, CDR1 is GTSNPN and CDR2 SVGIG (reference sequence). The DNA for the CDR3 is TGTGCCTGGATGGGGGACAGGGCCAACACTGAAGCTTTCTTT. Protein product: CAWMGDRANTEAFF.

This clonotype showed up just a few times. V and J are TRBV7-2 and TRBJ2-3, with 15 bases fitting TRBD2. The CDR3 has 18 residues. V gave up 4 bases and J gave up 0 bases; unmatched junction bases: 5. From germline, CDR1 is SGHTA and CDR2 FQGNSA. CDR3 coding DNA: TGTGCCAGCAGCTCGGGACTAGCGGGGGGCCTCAGCACAGATACGCAGTATTTT. Amino acid sequence: CASSSGLAGGLSTDTQYF.

CDR3 region: CASSLGGAPGDETQYF. The DNA for the CDR3 is TGCGCCAGCAGCTTGGGAGGGGCCCCGGGGGACGAGACCCAGTACTTC. The chain is built from TRBV5-1 and TRBJ2-5, with a weak D call TRBD2 (6 bases). Germline CDR1 SGHRS, CDR2 YFSETQ. The length of the CDR3 is 16 residues. V was shortened by 0 bases and J by 5 bases, with 17 bases between the two germline ends.

The CDR3 DNA is TGTGCCAGCAGCCAGATTAGCACAGATACGCAGTATTTT. Translated: CASSQISTDTQYF. The rearrangement uses TRBV3-1 and TRBJ2-3; D ambiguous. V lost 3 bases and J 0 bases, leaving 4 bases between the germline ends. Germline values: CDR1 LGHDT, CDR2 YNNKEL (reference sequence). The CDR3 runs to 13 residues.

V usage is TRBV19 and J usage is TRBJ2-2; no reliable D call. V lost 3 bases, J lost 3 bases, and 2 bases lay in between. Germline assignment: CDR1 LNHDA and CDR2 SQIVND (reference sequence). This CDR3 has 12 residues. CDR3 DNA sequence: TGTGCCAGTAGTATCGACACCGGGGAGCTGTTTTTT. Protein: CASSIDTGELFF.

This chain links TRBV6-7 with TRBJ2-5; D gene uncertain. TRBV6-7 is classed as an ORF, of uncertain function. Trimming cost V 1 base and J 5 bases, with 8 bases left between them. The CDR3 runs to 13 residues. The CDR3 coding sequence is TGTGCCAGCAGTTACTATTTGGGGGAGACCCAGTACTTC. This sequence encodes CASSYYLGETQYF.

V and J are TRBV7-2 and TRBJ2-3, with D maybe TRBD2 (6 bases). V was shortened by 1 base and J by 2 bases, with 16 bases between the two germline ends. CDR1 SGHTA and CDR2 FQGNSA come from the germline V gene. CDR3 size: 17 residues. The CDR3: CASSLVARGTSTDTQYF. CDR3 DNA sequence: TGTGCCAGCAGCTTAGTGGCTCGGGGGACTTCCACAGATACGCAGTATTTT.